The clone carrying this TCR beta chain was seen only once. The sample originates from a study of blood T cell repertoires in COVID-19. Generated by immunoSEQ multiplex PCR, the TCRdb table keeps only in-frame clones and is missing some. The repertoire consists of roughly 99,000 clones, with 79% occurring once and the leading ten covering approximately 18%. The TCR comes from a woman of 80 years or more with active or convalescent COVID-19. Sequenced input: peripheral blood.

CDR3 nucleotides: TGTGCCAGCAGTTTAAACCCCTCACTCGGGGATACGCAGTATTTT. It encodes CASSLNPSLGDTQYF. The chain uses TRBV28 and TRBJ2-3, with D unresolved. The CDR3 contains 15 residues. Trimming took off 2 bases at V and 6 bases at J, with 15 bases between the two ends. Germline-derived CDR1 and CDR2 are MDHEN and SYDVKM.